This T cell receptor beta chain was retrieved from a study of blood T cell repertoires in COVID-19. Study background: Acute and convalescent COVID-19 specimens originated in the United States, Italy and Spain.

The V and J ends lost 9 bases and 5 bases respectively, with 21 bases between them. The CDR3 loop spans 15 amino acids. Germline CDR1 and CDR2: KGHDR and SFDVKD. Participants were aged about 18 to 90 years, lived in 25 or so US areas, and enrolled virtually. Recovered participants had two consecutive negative NP/OP PCR tests, healthcare professional clearance, or symptom resolution. Methods used by the authors: Nucleated cell number was recorded as an estimate derived from reference gene primer amplification. The data were produced by immunoSEQ multiplex PCR, yet TCRdb's version contains in-frame clones alone and is incomplete. V and J calls and clone size are those listed in that table; D and trimming were worked out from the DNA. The sample shows about 320,000 clones, 75% to 90% of them seen only once.

Sequenced material: PBMCs or T cells enriched from blood (not recorded which). The source of this sequence is a man under 40 who had recovered from COVID-19. The rearrangement links TRBV24-1 to TRBJ2-5; D might be TRBD2 (6 bases). The CDR3 sequence: CATAEGKRLVETQYF. For the CDR3, the DNA is TGTGCCACCGCGGAAGGGAAACGACTAGTGGAGACCCAGTACTTC.